This passage covers 25 T cell receptor beta chains from one sample sequenced in a study of T cell clonality in common variable immunodeficiency. The method was immunoSEQ multiplex PCR; TCRdb's version includes in-frame clones alone and lacks a portion of them. The sample yields about 59,000 clones, without any singletons. Sequenced input: peripheral blood mononuclear cells. Receptor source: a person aged 18-70 years in good health.

There are many counts of this clone. The read terminates 3 residues before the CDR3 end, so the remaining end is supplied by the germline J gene. The chain couples TRBV29-1 to TRBJ1-2; possible D gene TRBD1, 6 bases. The ends were cut back, 6 bases at V and 0 bases at J, with 14 bases in the middle. CDR1 is SQVTM, CDR2 ANQGSEA, per germline. The CDR3 is 14 residues long. CDR3 bases read: TGCAGCGTCTCCGGGACAATCCCTAACTATGGC. Its translation is CSVSGTIPNYG. The full-length CDR3 reads as CSVSGTIPNYGYTF.

This clone was detected many times. The read ends 3 residues early relative to the CDR3; the germline J gene fills the gap. This sequence joins TRBV30 and TRBJ2-1; no clear D. This CDR3 has 12 residues. V was cut by 6 bases and J by 8 bases, with 14 bases left in between. Germline V gene lookup returns CDR1 GTSNPN and CDR2 SVGIG (reference sequence). The sequenced CDR3 bases are TGTGCCTGTAATCAAGAGAGCGATGAG. Its translation: CACNQESDE. Given in full, the CDR3 is CACNQESDEQFF.

This clone was counted at least ten times. The junction shows a germline mismatch at one end, possibly a read error. The read halts 3 residues ahead of the CDR3 end, with the missing end drawn from the germline J gene. The rearrangement joins TRBV4-2 to TRBJ2-5, with D perhaps TRBD1 (5 bases). CDR3 length equals 15 residues. CDR1 and CDR2 from the germline V gene are LGHNA and YNFKEQ. Partial CDR3 DNA: TGCGCCAGCAGCCTAACGAGGACAAAAGGGGAGACC. Translation: CASSLTRTKGET. The entire CDR3 sequence reads CASSLTRTKGETQYF.

The table lists this clone with many counts. From the germline J gene comes the end of the CDR3, since the read stops 3 residues before it. V and J are TRBV20-1 and TRBJ1-6, with TRBD1 matching 7 bases. This CDR3 is built from 15 residues. Germline CDR1 reads DFQATT; CDR2 reads SNEGSKA (reference sequence). Trimming took 5 bases from V and 2 from J; bases not matched to a gene: 6. CDR3 DNA (partial): TGCAGTGCTGAAAGGGACAGCCCCTATAATTCACCC. As protein: CSAERDSPYNSP. The entire CDR3 protein reads CSAERDSPYNSPLHF.

This clone occurred many times. The read falls 3 residues short of the CDR3 end, and the missing part is taken from the germline J gene. The V call is TRBV28, the J call TRBJ2-2; tentatively, D is TRBD1 (5 bases). Trimming pared 3 bases from V and 0 bases from J, leaving 11 bases between. The CDR3 totals 16 residues. CDR1 is MDHEN, CDR2 SYDVKM, per germline. The CDR3 reads CASSFYSRANTGELFF. The sequenced CDR3 bases are TGTGCCAGCAGTTTCTATTCCAGGGCGAACACCGGGGAG.

This clone was observed many times. The CDR3 loop reads CSVWDYKVTDTQYF. Incomplete CDR3 DNA: TGCAGCGTTTGGGACTATAAGGTCACAGATACG. The chain is built from TRBV29-1 and TRBJ2-3, with 7 bases matching TRBD2. Read data end 3 residues before the CDR3 end; the end is taken from the germline J gene. The J segment lost 2 bases and the V segment lost 5 bases, leaving 7 bases of the junction unmatched. Germline CDR1 is SQVTM and CDR2 is ANQGSEA. This CDR3 comprises 14 residues.

This clone appeared many times. Read sequence stops 3 residues before the CDR3 end, and the germline J gene provides the missing end. The rearrangement uses TRBV7-2 and TRBJ1-1; 7 bases fit TRBD1. The germline V gene has CDR1 SGHTA and CDR2 FQGNSA. The CDR3 consists of 14 residues. V lost 5 bases to trimming and J lost 4 bases; unmatched junction nucleotides: 7. The CDR3: CASSPQHRGTEAFF. The sequenced CDR3 bases are TGTGCCAGCAGCCCCCAGCACAGGGGCACTGAA.

This clone was found many times. Read sequence stops 3 residues before the CDR3 end, and the germline J gene provides the missing end. This sequence joins TRBV7-8 and TRBJ2-5; D uncertain. Trimming left V 8 bases short and J 2 bases short, with 12 bases between. CDR3 length: 13 amino acids. CDR1 and CDR2 from the germline V gene are SGHVS and FQNEAQ. The CDR3: CASGSAQQETQYF. The sequenced part of the CDR3 DNA is TGTGCCAGCGGGTCGGCACAGCAAGAGACC.

This clone was found many times. The sequenced fragment ends 3 residues before the CDR3 boundary, so the rest is inferred from the germline J gene. The gene calls are TRBV20-1 and TRBJ2-5; 8 bases line up with TRBD1. V trimming: 3 bases; J trimming: 4 bases; junction bases outside the gene matches: 13. This CDR3 has 16 amino acids. In germline, CDR1 is DFQATT, CDR2 SNEGSKA (reference sequence). The CDR3 spells CSARDSRTGIGETQYF. The CDR3 DNA, read in part, is TGCAGTGCTAGGGACTCCAGGACAGGGATTGGAGAGACC.

CDR3 amino acids: CASSPQTGAGAFF. The part of the CDR3 DNA that was read is TGTGCCAGTAGTCCACAAACAGGGGCGGGA. This rearrangement joins TRBV19 to TRBJ1-1, with TRBD1 matching 7 bases. From the germline J gene comes the end of the CDR3, since the read stops 3 residues before it. The CDR3 extends over 13 amino acids. Germline CDR1 reads LNHDA; CDR2 reads SQIVND (reference sequence).

This clone was seen at least ten times. The read terminates 3 residues before the CDR3 end, so the remaining end is supplied by the germline J gene. The chain uses TRBV6-2 or TRBV6-3 and TRBJ2-3; 10 bases agree with TRBD2. There are 15 residues in the CDR3. Trimming at V came to 4 bases and at J to 3 bases, leaving 4 bases not matched to a gene. The germline V gene encodes CDR1 MNHEY and CDR2 SVGEGT. The sequenced CDR3 bases are TGTGCCAGCAGTTCCGGACTAGCGGCAACAGATACG. Protein: CASSSGLAATDT. The complete CDR3 protein is CASSSGLAATDTQYF.

This clone was picked up many times. Read data end 3 residues before the CDR3 end; the end is taken from the germline J gene. The chain has TRBV5-4 and TRBJ1-2; 8 bases map to TRBD1. The CDR3 loop spans 15 amino acids. Germline-derived CDR1 and CDR2 are SGHNT and YYREEE (reference sequence). V lost 0 bases to trimming and J lost 4 bases; unmatched junction nucleotides: 5. Partial CDR3 DNA: TGTGCCAGCAGCTTGGGGACAGGGACCCCCTATGGC. The encoded protein is CASSLGTGTPYG. The complete CDR3 protein is CASSLGTGTPYGYTF.

This clone was detected ten times or more. The read ends 3 residues before the CDR3 terminus; that terminus is restored from the germline J gene. The chain couples TRBV5-1 to TRBJ2-7; no firm D call. Germline CDR1 is SGHRS and CDR2 is YFSETQ. This CDR3 is 14 amino acids long. Trimming took off 4 bases at V and 2 bases at J, with 13 bases between the two ends. CDR3 DNA, as far as it was read: TGCGCCAGCAGCCCTGCCCTATCCGCCTACGAG. This encodes CASSPALSAYE. The full CDR3 sequence reads CASSPALSAYEQYF.

This clone was seen at least ten times. The CDR3 bases that were read are TGCAGTGCTAGAGTAACAGGGTGGGACACCGGGGAG. It yields the protein CSARVTGWDTGE. The CDR3 reads in full as CSARVTGWDTGELFF. The chain carries TRBV20-1 and TRBJ2-2, with D possibly being TRBD1 (6 bases). With the read ending 3 residues before the CDR3 end, the germline J gene is used to fill in that end. CDR1 DFQATT and CDR2 SNEGSKA come from the germline V gene (reference sequence). CDR3 length: 15 amino acids. Trimming stripped 1 base from V and 3 bases from J, with 12 bases between.

This clone appeared a few times. The read halts 3 residues ahead of the CDR3 end, with the missing end drawn from the germline J gene. The J gene is TRBJ1-1, the V gene TRBV7-2; D remains unclear. The CDR3 runs 15 residues. CDR1 is SGHTA, CDR2 FQGNSA, per germline. The CDR3 sequence is CASSLLGFLTDTAFF. CDR3 DNA, as far as it was read: TGTGCCAGCAGCTTACTGGGCTTCCTCACAGATACG.

This clone was seen repeatedly, ten times or more. The read halts 3 residues ahead of the CDR3 end, with the missing end drawn from the germline J gene. V and J are TRBV10-1 and TRBJ2-1, with D perhaps matching TRBD2 (6 bases). V was cut by 4 bases and J by 8 bases, with 12 bases left in between. Germline CDR1 WNHNN, CDR2 SYGVQD (reference sequence). This CDR3 comprises 13 residues. The CDR3: CASSVLLADEQFF. CDR3 DNA (partial): TGCGCCAGCAGTGTCCTTTTAGCGGATGAG.

This clone was observed many times. The read gets to within 3 residues of the CDR3 end, and the germline J gene fills in the rest. The chain carries TRBV20-1 and TRBJ1-6, with D maybe TRBD1 (6 bases). This CDR3 region has 14 residues. Looked up from germline, CDR1 is DFQATT and CDR2 is SNEGSKA (reference sequence). The V end lost 0 bases, the J end lost 7 bases, and 10 bases lay between the germline ends. The CDR3 protein is CSARESGDNSPLHF. The sequenced CDR3 bases are TGCAGTGCTAGAGAATCAGGGGACAATTCACCC.

This clone was counted at least ten times. The read comes to an end 3 residues before the CDR3 does, leaving the germline J gene to fill in the end. The V gene is TRBV20-1, the J gene TRBJ1-2; tentatively, D is TRBD1 (6 bases). V was shortened by 6 bases and J by 4 bases, with 18 bases between the two germline ends. In germline, CDR1 is DFQATT, CDR2 SNEGSKA (reference sequence). There are 14 residues in the CDR3. The covered CDR3 bases are TGCAGTGCCACCGGATTTGACAGGTTCTATGGC. Its translation: CSATGFDRFYG. The complete CDR3 reads CSATGFDRFYGYTF.

This clone has ten or more counts. The CDR3 end is not reached by the read, which stops 3 residues before it; the germline J gene fills it in. This sequence joins TRBV10-3 and TRBJ1-2; D perhaps matches TRBD1 (5 bases). CDR3 length equals 13 residues. Germline values: CDR1 ENHRY, CDR2 SYGVKD. Trimming removed 10 bases at V and 1 base at J, with 13 bases between. Here the CDR3 reads CANTRVLNYGYTF. Partial CDR3 DNA: TGTGCCAATACCAGGGTCCTTAACTATGGC.

This clone was detected ten times or more. The read is 3 residues too short to cover the CDR3 end, so that end is filled in from the germline J gene. The rearrangement uses TRBV28 and TRBJ2-2; D is unresolved. The CDR3 covers 12 residues. The germline CDR1 and CDR2 sequences are MDHEN and SYDVKM. V lost 4 bases and J lost 5, with 5 bases in between. CDR3 DNA (partial): TGTGCCAGCAGTTCAGATACCGGGGAG. Its translation is CASSSDTGE. The whole CDR3 protein reads CASSSDTGELFF.

The table lists this clone with many counts. The CDR3 is cut off 3 residues early in the read; its end comes from the germline J gene. The chain employs TRBV19 and TRBJ2-6, with D perhaps TRBD1 (6 bases). The CDR3 length is 16 residues. Germline CDR1 reads LNHDA; CDR2 reads SQIVND (reference sequence). Trimming left V 3 bases short and J 4 bases short, with 13 bases between. CDR3 sequence reads: CASSILAGTGANVLTF. The DNA read from the CDR3 is TGTGCCAGTAGTATTTTAGCTGGGACAGGGGCCAACGTC.

This clone has at least ten counts. The read ends 3 residues shy of where the CDR3 ends; the end is completed using the germline J gene. The chain uses TRBV20-1 and TRBJ2-3; 9 bases align to TRBD1. The CDR3 runs to 15 residues. V lost 2 bases, J lost 2 bases, and 5 bases stayed unmatched. Germline V lookup: CDR1 DFQATT, CDR2 SNEGSKA (reference sequence). The CDR3 protein is CSARSTGGDTDTQYF. The CDR3 DNA, read in part, is TGCAGTGCTAGATCGACAGGGGGGGACACAGATACG.

Ten or more counts support this clone. The CDR3 end falls 3 residues outside the read, so it is completed with the germline J gene. The rearrangement links TRBV19 to TRBJ1-2; 8 bases are shared with TRBD1. The J segment lost 4 bases and the V segment lost 5 bases, leaving 12 bases of the junction unmatched. Germline V gene data show CDR1 as LNHDA and CDR2 as SQIVND (reference sequence). The CDR3 contains 16 residues. The CDR3 bases that were read are TGTGCCAGTAGTTCCCCCAGGCCTACAGGGGGCTATGGC. It yields the protein CASSSPRPTGGYG. The complete CDR3 reads CASSSPRPTGGYGYTF.

In its sample, this clone was seen many times. The read terminates 3 residues ahead of where the CDR3 ends, so the germline J gene completes it. The chain couples TRBV13 to TRBJ1-2; D might be TRBD1 (6 bases). Trimming removed 5 bases at V and 1 base at J, with 17 bases between. Germline CDR1 is PRHDT and CDR2 is FYEKMQ (reference sequence). CDR3 length: 16 residues. Incomplete CDR3 DNA: TGTGCCAGCAGCCTGGGGCAGGGGATGTTTAACTATGGC. Translation gives CASSLGQGMFNYG. The full CDR3 is CASSLGQGMFNYGYTF.

In this sample, this clone turned up many times. Read data end 3 residues before the CDR3 end; the end is taken from the germline J gene. The V call is TRBV15, the J call TRBJ1-4, with a weak D call TRBD1 (5 bases). Germline CDR1 reads LNHNV; CDR2 reads YYDKDF (reference sequence). V was trimmed by 5 bases and J by 8 bases, leaving 18 bases between them. CDR3 size: 15 residues. Incomplete CDR3 DNA: TGTGCCACCAGCTCCGATGGCGGGGGGGAAGAAAAA. Translating it yields CATSSDGGGEEK. The whole CDR3 sequence reads CATSSDGGGEEKLFF.